The 24 T cell receptor beta chains in this list originate from one sample, sequenced in a study of T cells expressing NK-cell markers. TCRdb reworked the 5' RACE reads into one entry per CDR3 protein, no DNA. This repertoire includes some 600,000 distinct CDR3 sequences. Sequenced input: blood T cells: a sorted CD56 or NKG2C T cell subset, CD4+ or CD8+ T cells, or bulk PBMC T cells (not recorded which). Receptors were obtained from a man aged 18 to 35 in good health.

The chain joins TRBV24-1 to TRBJ2-2. The CDR3 is made up of 16 amino acids. Germline V CDR1 and CDR2: KGHDR, SFDVKD. CDR3 loop: CATSDLVAGSTGELFF.

The chain couples TRBV4-2 to TRBJ2-1. The germline gives CDR1 LGHNA, CDR2 YNFKEQ. The CDR3 is made up of 15 amino acids. The CDR3 sequence: CASSQDMEWNNEQFF.

The chain links TRBV12-3 or TRBV12-4 to TRBJ2-1. The CDR3 loop spans 15 amino acids. CDR3 region: CASRARSTDYNEQFF.

The rearrangement links TRBV10-3 to TRBJ2-7; as DNA is missing, the TRBD2 call by TCRdb cannot be tested. This CDR3 is 16 amino acids long. The germline V gene has CDR1 ENHRY and CDR2 SYGVKD. This chain's CDR3 is CAISPKRSGSGYEQYF.

CDR3 region: CASSSGLAVQDTQYF. The chain uses TRBV5-1 and TRBJ2-3; TCRdb lists TRBD2, though no DNA is available to test this call. The length of the CDR3 is 15 residues. Germline CDR1 and CDR2: SGHRS and YFSETQ.

V and J are TRBV20-1 and TRBJ1-5. The CDR3 is 15 residues long. Germline V gene lookup returns CDR1 DFQATT and CDR2 SNEGSKA (reference sequence). The chain's CDR3 is CSARDRAESNQPQHF.

This chain joins TRBV9 and TRBJ1-4. CDR1 and CDR2 (germline): SGDLS, YYNGEE. The CDR3 spans 14 residues. CDR3 residues: CASSVTADNEKLFF.

The rearrangement uses TRBV12-3 or TRBV12-4 and TRBJ2-3; TCRdb's assignment of TRBD1 cannot be checked, as there is no DNA. The CDR3 contains 13 residues. The CDR3 reads CASSGTSRDTQYF.

The chain links TRBV7-9 to TRBJ2-7; TCRdb's assignment of TRBD2 cannot be checked, as there is no DNA. This CDR3 spans 11 amino acids. In germline, CDR1 is SEHNR, CDR2 FQNEAQ (reference sequence). The CDR3 loop is CASSPAGEQYF.

The chain employs TRBV2 and TRBJ2-5; the TCRdb D gene call, TRBD2, has no DNA to confirm it. Germline V gene sequence: CDR1 SNHLY, CDR2 FYNNEI. This CDR3 spans 14 amino acids. The CDR3 reads CASSVWQEVETQYF.

This sequence joins TRBV7-9 and TRBJ2-7. The germline V gene encodes CDR1 SEHNR and CDR2 FQNEAQ (reference sequence). The CDR3 consists of 15 residues. The CDR3 loop reads CASSSSVGASYEQYF.

The rearrangement joins TRBV12-3 or TRBV12-4 to TRBJ2-5; TCRdb names TRBD1, which stays unverified in the absence of DNA. This CDR3 has 14 amino acids. This chain's CDR3 is CASSRDRAKETQYF.

V gene TRBV5-1 combines with J gene TRBJ2-5. The CDR3 is made up of 15 amino acids. Germline loops: CDR1 SGHRS, CDR2 YFSETQ. The CDR3 here is CASSLEVGLQETQYF.

The chain has TRBV10-2 and TRBJ2-4. This CDR3 is 13 amino acids long. Germline V CDR1 and CDR2: WSHSY, SAAADI. This CDR3 is CASRTLAKNIQYF.

This chain uses TRBV7-2 with TRBJ2-2; TCRdb indicates TRBD2, and absent DNA this call remains unverified. CDR1 and CDR2 from the germline V gene are SGHTA and FQGNSA. There are 15 residues in the CDR3. The CDR3: CASSSAGRGGGELFF.

This chain joins TRBV29-1 and TRBJ2-5; TCRdb indicates TRBD1, and absent DNA this call remains unverified. This CDR3 is built from 15 residues. The germline gives CDR1 SQVTM, CDR2 ANQGSEA. The CDR3: CSVAIPGTPRLTQYF.

V is TRBV20-1 and J is TRBJ1-3; TCRdb returns TRBD1, unconfirmable since there is no DNA. Germline CDR1 reads DFQATT; CDR2 reads SNEGSKA (reference sequence). The CDR3 totals 17 residues. The CDR3 is CSARDYIGGTVANTIYF.

The chain uses TRBV5-1 and TRBJ2-5; TCRdb's D call, TRBD2, is unchecked because there is no DNA. From germline, CDR1 is SGHRS and CDR2 YFSETQ. There are 16 residues in the CDR3. CDR3 protein: CASSRQGLAGGETQYF.

The genes are TRBV20-1 and TRBJ2-5. The CDR3 length is 14 residues. The germline V gene encodes CDR1 DFQATT and CDR2 SNEGSKA (reference sequence). The CDR3 here is CSARVQDLTETQYF.

The J gene is TRBJ2-5, the V gene TRBV27; TCRdb selects TRBD1, and the lack of DNA leaves this call unchecked. Germline CDR1 and CDR2: MNHEY and SMNVEV (reference sequence). The CDR3 extends over 14 amino acids. The CDR3 region is CASRPDRIQETQYF.

The rearrangement links TRBV20-1 to TRBJ2-1; with no DNA, the TCRdb D assignment of TRBD2 cannot be verified. Germline lookup yields CDR1 DFQATT and CDR2 SNEGSKA (reference sequence). This CDR3 spans 15 amino acids. The CDR3 loop reads CSARDWGGRYGEQFF.

The chain couples TRBV18 to TRBJ1-5; there is no DNA to check the TCRdb D call of TRBD1. This CDR3 region has 14 residues. In germline, CDR1 is KGHSH, CDR2 LQKENI. CDR3: CASSPDPGVRPQHF.

V gene TRBV5-1 combines with J gene TRBJ2-1; TCRdb proposes TRBD2, but this gene call is untestable without DNA. Germline V CDR1 and CDR2: SGHRS, YFSETQ. The CDR3 runs 14 residues. CDR3 loop: CASSLARWREEQFF.

This rearrangement joins TRBV5-1 to TRBJ2-7; the D call from TCRdb, TRBD2, cannot be confirmed without DNA. CDR3 length: 15 residues. CDR1 is SGHRS and CDR2 is YFSETQ in the germline V gene. The CDR3: CASSWGEKGPGEQYF.